Following are 13 T cell receptor beta chains from one sample sequenced in a study of CD8+ T cells in alopecia areata. Once RNA had been extracted, it was reverse transcribed into cDNA to act as the sequencing template. Clones were sequenced by immunoSEQ multiplex PCR, and TCRdb holds only the in-frame ones, with some missing. The sample holds tens of thousands of clones; about two thirds are singletons and the top ten take 17%. Treatment of the sample: oral pan-JAK inhibitor, 5-10 mg twice daily. The sequencing here drew on CD8+ T cells sorted from blood, taken at approximately week 45, from a patient treated with tofacitinib. These receptors were obtained from a human donor with alopecia areata.

The gene calls are TRBV29-1 and TRBJ1-4, with D perhaps TRBD1 (6 bases). The CDR3 loop spans 14 amino acids. Germline V gene data show CDR1 as SQVTM and CDR2 as ANQGSEA. The V gene lost 6 bases and the J gene lost 8 bases, with 19 bases spanning the gap. This CDR3 reads CSVEHPGHEEKLFF. For the CDR3, the DNA is TGCAGCGTCGAACATCCGGGACACGAAGAAAAACTGTTTTTT.

V is TRBV7-8 and J is TRBJ2-3, with 7 bases aligning to TRBD2. V was pared by 5 bases and J by 4 bases, with 3 bases of the junction left unmatched. CDR3 length equals 13 residues. The germline CDR1 and CDR2 sequences are SGHVS and FQNEAQ. The CDR3 sequence is CASSTRGADTQYF. The CDR3 bases are TGTGCCAGCAGCACCCGGGGGGCAGATACGCAGTATTTT.

Here the CDR3 DNA reads TGTGCCAGCAGTGAACTAAGCACAGATACGCAGTATTTT. It yields the protein CASSELSTDTQYF. This chain connects TRBV6-5 to TRBJ2-3, with no clear D. Germline-derived CDR1 and CDR2 are MNHEY and SVGAGI. The germline V and J ends were trimmed by 5 bases and 0 bases, with 6 bases remaining between them. The CDR3 contains 13 residues.

This clone came up a few times. The V gene is TRBV5-6, the J gene TRBJ2-5; D is uncertain. The germline gives CDR1 SGHDT, CDR2 YYEEEE. This CDR3 region has 15 residues. V shed 4 bases and J shed 1 base, with 14 bases lying between them. The CDR3 spells CASSEEFALQETQYF. The CDR3 DNA follows: TGTGCCAGCAGCGAGGAGTTCGCACTCCAAGAGACCCAGTACTTC. Complete variable domain (other parts from reference TRBV5-6 and TRBJ2-5): DAGVTQSPTHLIKTRGQQVTLRCSPKSGHDTVSWYQQALGQGPQFIFQYYEEEERQRGNFPDRFSGHQFPNYSSELNVNALLLGDSALYLCASSEEFALQETQYFGPGTRLLVL.

The gene calls are TRBV19 and TRBJ2-3, with unresolved D. V was cut by 7 bases and J by 2 bases, with 16 bases left in between. This CDR3 is built from 15 residues. Germline V lookup: CDR1 LNHDA, CDR2 SQIVND (reference sequence). The CDR3 nucleotides are TGTGCCAGTACCGCCAGCGAGTGGTTCACAGATACGCAGTATTTT. It is translated as CASTASEWFTDTQYF.

V usage is TRBV4-3 and J usage is TRBJ1-1; weak D call: TRBD1 (5 bases). Trimming left V 0 bases short and J 0 bases short, with 11 bases between. Germline CDR1 and CDR2: LGHNA and YSLEER. The CDR3 is 16 amino acids. CDR3 bases: TGCGCCAGCAGCCAAGAGTCGGCCAGGGTGAACACTGAAGCTTTCTTT. Protein: CASSQESARVNTEAFF.

The gene calls are TRBV9 and TRBJ1-1; no definite D call. The CDR3 runs 13 residues. Per the germline V gene, CDR1 is SGDLS and CDR2 is YYNGEE. Trimming pared 3 bases from V and 1 base from J, leaving 7 bases between. The CDR3 protein is CASSGRGNTEAFF. Written as DNA, the CDR3 is TGTGCCAGCAGCGGACGGGGGAACACTGAAGCTTTCTTT.

As DNA, the CDR3 is TGTGCCAGTAGTATCGTAGCGGACAATCAGCCCCAGCATTTT. Translation: CASSIVADNQPQHF. The V call is TRBV19, the J call TRBJ1-5; no clear D gene. This CDR3 is 14 amino acids long. CDR1 is LNHDA and CDR2 is SQIVND in the germline V gene (reference sequence). Between the trimmed V and J ends, which lost 3 bases and 3 bases, there was a span of 9 bases.

The rearrangement uses TRBV15 and TRBJ1-2; 9 bases line up with TRBD1. CDR1 LNHNV and CDR2 YYDKDF come from the germline V gene (reference sequence). CDR3 size: 17 residues. With 0 bases clipped from V and 5 bases from J, the junction kept 10 bases outside the gene matches. CDR3 sequence: CATSRDSRDRAGYGYTF. In DNA, the CDR3 is TGTGCCACCAGCAGAGATTCAAGGGACAGGGCTGGGTATGGCTACACCTTC. Filled out from reference TRBV15 and TRBJ1-2, the complete variable domain reads DAMVIQNPRYQVTQFGKPVTLSCSQTLNHNVMYWYQQKSSQAPKLLFHYYDKDFNNEADTPDNFQSRRPNTSFCFLDIRSPGLGDTAMYLCATSRDSRDRAGYGYTFGSGTRLTVV.

V gene TRBV30 combines with J gene TRBJ1-2, with 8 bases that match TRBD1. After removal of 1 base from V and 7 bases from J, the junction contained 2 bases not matched to a gene. CDR1 is GTSNPN and CDR2 is SVGIG in the germline V gene (reference sequence). This CDR3 has 12 residues. In nucleotides, the CDR3 is TGTGCCTGGAGTGCCAGGGGGCCTGGCTACACCTTC. Protein sequence: CAWSARGPGYTF.

Of note for this clone: This sample includes further DNA sequences coding for the same CDR3. V and J are TRBV29-1 and TRBJ2-3; D possibly corresponds to TRBD1 (6 bases). The germline gives CDR1 SQVTM, CDR2 ANQGSEA. The CDR3 covers 12 residues. V lost 4 bases and J 1 base, leaving 6 bases between the germline ends. The CDR3 nucleotides are TGCAGCGTTGGACAGGGCACAGATACGCAGTATTTT. It specifies CSVGQGTDTQYF.

The J gene is TRBJ1-1, the V gene TRBV19; D unclear. The CDR3 sequence is 15 residues long. The V and J ends lost 3 bases and 2 bases respectively, with 13 bases between them. Per the germline V gene, CDR1 is LNHDA and CDR2 is SQIVND (reference sequence). CDR3 sequence (DNA): TGTGCCAGTAGTATCGGCAGTGAGGATAACACTGAAGCTTTCTTT. Amino acids: CASSIGSEDNTEAFF.

The gene calls are TRBV7-9 and TRBJ2-7; 8 bases fit TRBD2. Trimming cost V 6 bases and J 3 bases; bases outside gene matches: 7. Per the germline V gene, CDR1 is SEHNR and CDR2 is FQNEAQ (reference sequence). This CDR3 region has 14 residues. CDR3 loop: CASRGAGAYYEQYF. The CDR3 DNA follows: TGTGCCAGCAGGGGAGCGGGGGCTTACTACGAGCAGTACTTC.